This T cell receptor beta chain was profiled in a study of blood T cells in healthy people across ages. This clonotype was recorded a few times. Combining a sample-barcoded 5' primer with a J-beta primer mix, a second PCR ran for 7 to 11 cycles. TCRdb re-called the 5' RACE reads with MiXCR, one entry per CDR3 protein. The sample has roughly 700,000 distinct CDR3 sequences, roughly 30% seen once. Sequencing was done on a sample of blood. This receptor was identified in a woman of 80 years or more in good health.

The CDR3 DNA sequence: TGTGCCAGCAGTGACTCCAGCGGGGGGAAAGAGACCCAGTACTTC. Protein product: CASSDSSGGKETQYF. The rearrangement uses TRBV6-4 and TRBJ2-5, with TRBD2 matching 9 bases. The V segment lost 0 bases and the J segment 3 bases; nucleotides outside the gene matches: 2. The germline V gene encodes CDR1 MRHNA and CDR2 SNTAGT. This CDR3 is built from 15 residues.